This TCR beta chain was retrieved from a study of CD8 T cells in ankylosing spondylitis. TCRdb re-called the 5' RACE reads with MiXCR, one entry per CDR3 protein. The sample holds over 450,000 distinct CDR3 sequences, 9.5% to 15% seen once. Study conclusions and caveats: Disease-linked clones were CD8+ and relatively rare in peripheral blood. Earlier studies detected some motif variants in reactive arthritis synovial fluid and blood. One TCR beta motif, made up of roughly 8 highly homologous variants, appeared characteristic of ankylosing spondylitis blood.

The V end was cut by 10 bases, the J end by 5 bases, with 11 bases between. Per germline, CDR1 SGHAT and CDR2 FQNNGV. The length of the CDR3 is 11 residues. This clonotype occurred a few times. What it binds is unknown. Sequenced sample: blood, either unsorted or a sorted T cell fraction (not recorded which). The chain is built from TRBV11-2 and TRBJ2-5; D is uncertain. This receptor was identified in a male donor with ankylosing spondylitis. The CDR3 region is CATFSGETQYF. CDR3 nucleotides: TGTGCCACCTTCTCTGGGGAGACCCAGTACTTC. Variable domain in full (rest from reference TRBV11-2 and TRBJ2-5): EAGVAQSPRYKIIEKRQSVAFWCNPISGHATLYWYQQILGQGPKLLIQFQNNGVVDDSQLPKDRFSAERLKGVDSTLKIQPAKLEDSAVYLCATFSGETQYFGPGTRLLVL.